These 32 T cell receptor beta chains were sequenced from one sample in a study of PD-1 blockade in mismatch repair-deficient tumors. Some clones are missing from TCRdb's copy, which holds only in-frame ones; the method was immunoSEQ multiplex PCR. This sample has around 120,000 clones; approximately 86% occur once, and the top ten carry roughly 13%. This specimen consisted of peripheral blood, obtained 44 weeks after starting pembrolizumab. These receptors were taken from an adult with mismatch repair-deficient cancer.

The genes are TRBV9 and TRBJ2-3; 10 nucleotides align to TRBD2. This CDR3 has 15 residues. After removal of 3 bases from V and 2 bases from J, the junction contained 3 bases not matched to a gene. Germline V lookup: CDR1 SGDLS, CDR2 YYNGEE. CDR3 nucleotide sequence: TGTGCCAGCAGCGCAGCGGGAGGGCACACAGATACGCAGTATTTT. Translated, it gives CASSAAGGHTDTQYF.

The chain uses TRBV7-9 and TRBJ1-4; TRBD1 might be the D (6 bases). Trimming removed 3 bases from V and 8 bases from J, with 16 bases in between. CDR3 length equals 15 residues. The V gene's germline CDR1 is SEHNR and CDR2 FQNEAQ (reference sequence). The CDR3 region is CASSFPTPGVEKLFF. Here the CDR3 DNA reads TGTGCCAGCAGCTTTCCCACCCCAGGGGTGGAAAAACTGTTTTTT.

The chain uses TRBV6-5 and TRBJ2-5, with 7 bases that match TRBD2. CDR3 length equals 15 residues. Germline values: CDR1 MNHEY, CDR2 SVGAGI. The V and J ends lost 0 bases and 1 base, in that order; junction bases with no gene match: 2. CDR3 in amino acids: CASSYSAGAQETQYF. CDR3 bases: TGTGCCAGCAGTTACTCGGCGGGAGCCCAAGAGACCCAGTACTTC.

V gene TRBV7-9 combines with J gene TRBJ2-1; D ambiguous. Germline CDR1 SEHNR, CDR2 FQNEAQ (reference sequence). The V end was cut by 2 bases, the J end by 5 bases, with 25 bases between. There are 19 residues in the CDR3. The CDR3 DNA follows: TGTGCCAGCAGCTTACGAGGTATAAGCCAGGCCCGCAGAAACAATGAGCAGTTCTTC. Its protein product is CASSLRGISQARRNNEQFF.

CDR3 region: CASSQDSGTGAYEQYF. CDR3 DNA: TGTGCCAGCAGCCAAGATTCGGGGACGGGAGCCTACGAGCAGTACTTC. The gene calls are TRBV4-2 and TRBJ2-7; tentatively, D is TRBD2 (6 bases). The CDR3 is made up of 16 amino acids. Germline loops: CDR1 LGHNA, CDR2 YNFKEQ. Trimming cost V 0 bases and J 2 bases, with 14 bases left between them.

This sequence joins TRBV5-1 and TRBJ2-3, with a tentative D call TRBD1 (6 bases). The V gene's germline CDR1 is SGHRS and CDR2 YFSETQ. Trimming shortened V by 4 bases and J by 3 bases, and 12 bases separated the two germline ends. The CDR3 runs 14 residues. The CDR3 region has the DNA TGCGCCAGCAGCCGCTGGACAGTGACAGATACGCAGTATTTT. Translated: CASSRWTVTDTQYF.

The gene calls are TRBV6-1 and TRBJ2-7; the D gene could be TRBD1 or TRBD2 (5 bases each). The germline V gene has CDR1 MNHNS and CDR2 SASEGT. The CDR3 is 16 residues long. V was trimmed by 0 bases and J by 0 bases, leaving 12 bases between them. The CDR3 region has the DNA TGTGCCAGCAGTGAAGCAGGGACGGCAAGCTCCTACGAGCAGTACTTC. Translated, it gives CASSEAGTASSYEQYF.

The J gene is TRBJ1-2, the V gene TRBV5-6, with no clear D. Deletions cut 1 base from V and 7 bases from J, with 14 bases between. The germline V gene encodes CDR1 SGHDT and CDR2 YYEEEE. This CDR3 is built from 14 residues. CDR3 nucleotide sequence: TGTGCCAGCAGCTTGAAGTCCGCGCAGCGTGGCTACACCTTC. This codes for CASSLKSAQRGYTF.

The chain uses TRBV2 and TRBJ2-1; TRBD2 aligns across 8 bases. J was trimmed by 5 bases and V by 2 bases; bases with no gene match: 5. CDR1 and CDR2 from the germline V gene are SNHLY and FYNNEI. The CDR3 is 15 residues long. The CDR3 DNA reads as TGTGCCAGCAGTGAACTAGCGGGTCTGAACAATGAGCAGTTCTTC. As protein: CASSELAGLNNEQFF.

This chain uses TRBV19 with TRBJ2-1, with D maybe TRBD2 (6 bases). From germline, CDR1 is LNHDA and CDR2 SQIVND (reference sequence). The V end was cut by 5 bases, the J end by 0 bases, with 11 bases between. This CDR3 region has 15 residues. CDR3: CASSGQRASYNEQFF. CDR3 coding DNA: TGTGCCAGTAGTGGCCAGCGGGCCTCCTACAATGAGCAGTTCTTC.

The gene calls are TRBV18 and TRBJ2-3, with a weak D call TRBD2 (5 bases). This CDR3 region has 14 residues. Germline lookup yields CDR1 KGHSH and CDR2 LQKENI. V dropped 6 bases and J dropped 4 bases, with 14 bases sitting between them. The CDR3, as DNA: TGTGCCAGCTCGCCAGACCCCGGGGCAGATACGCAGTATTTT. Translation: CASSPDPGADTQYF. The entire variable domain, with the rest obtained from reference TRBV18 and TRBJ2-3, is as follows: NAGVMQNPRHLVRRRGQEARLRCSPMKGHSHVYWYRQLPEEGLKFMVYLQKENIIDESGMPKERFSAEFPKEGPSILRIQQVVRGDSAAYFCASSPDPGADTQYFGPGTRLTVL.

This chain uses TRBV5-6 with TRBJ2-3; 10 positions agree with TRBD2. The CDR3 consists of 16 residues. CDR1 and CDR2 from the germline V gene are SGHDT and YYEEEE. V lost 2 bases to trimming and J lost 6 bases; unmatched junction nucleotides: 9. CDR3 DNA: TGTGCCAGCAGCTTAACTAGCGGGGCCTATGGGGATACGCAGTATTTT. Translated, it gives CASSLTSGAYGDTQYF.

The chain couples TRBV4-2 to TRBJ2-3, with 7 bases lining up with TRBD1. The CDR3 runs 15 residues. Germline lookup yields CDR1 LGHNA and CDR2 YNFKEQ. With V trimmed by 2 bases and J by 3 bases, 5 bases remained unmatched. CDR3 nucleotide sequence: TGTGCCAGCAGCCAACTACAGGGGTTAACAGATACGCAGTATTTT. This encodes CASSQLQGLTDTQYF.

In its sample, this clone was seen once. The chain's CDR3 is CASSFFTGVYYGYTF. CDR3 bases: TGTGCCAGCAGCTTTTTCACAGGAGTTTACTATGGCTACACCTTC. The chain carries TRBV5-4 and TRBJ1-2; D is possibly TRBD1 (5 bases). CDR1 SGHNT and CDR2 YYREEE come from the germline V gene (reference sequence). Trimming removed 2 bases at V and 3 bases at J, with 14 bases between. The CDR3 sequence is 15 residues long.

This clone showed up just once. The chain recombines TRBV7-9 with TRBJ1-1; D not certain. Trimming pared 10 bases from V and 0 bases from J, leaving 9 bases between. This CDR3 contains 12 residues. The germline CDR1 and CDR2 sequences are SEHNR and FQNEAQ (reference sequence). For the CDR3, the DNA is TGTGCCATTTTGAAGGTGAACACTGAAGCTTTCTTT. This translates into CAILKVNTEAFF.

The chain links TRBV28 to TRBJ1-3; 9 nucleotides line up with TRBD1. The CDR3 spans 14 residues. Per the germline V gene, CDR1 is MDHEN and CDR2 is SYDVKM. The trim removed 5 bases at V and 4 bases at J, leaving 3 bases unmatched. CDR3 nucleotide sequence: TGTGCCAGCAGTGGACAGGGGCTCGGAAACACCATATATTTT. Translated: CASSGQGLGNTIYF.

The chain couples TRBV4-3 to TRBJ1-1; D is unresolved. The germline V and J ends were trimmed by 4 bases and 0 bases, with 9 bases remaining between them. The germline gives CDR1 LGHNA, CDR2 YSLEER. This CDR3 region has 14 residues. The CDR3 nucleotides read TGCGCCAGCAGCCCCAGCGAAATGAACACTGAAGCTTTCTTT. This gives the protein CASSPSEMNTEAFF.

The V gene is TRBV9, the J gene TRBJ2-3, with D possibly called TRBD1 or TRBD2 (6 bases each). Germline CDR1 reads SGDLS; CDR2 reads YYNGEE. This CDR3 is built from 14 residues. The ends were cut back, 5 bases at V and 6 bases at J, with 16 bases in the middle. As DNA, the CDR3 is TGTGCCAGCAGGGGGGGCGGCGTTGGGGATACGCAGTATTTT. As protein: CASRGGGVGDTQYF.

The J gene is TRBJ1-4, the V gene TRBV25-1; 10 bases map to TRBD1. V lost 3 bases, J lost 8 bases, and 12 bases stayed unmatched. The CDR3 covers 17 residues. Per germline, CDR1 MGHDK and CDR2 SYGVNS. DNA of the CDR3: TGTGCCAGCAGTGATCCGATTCGGGGGACAGGGGACGAAAAACTGTTTTTT. It translates to CASSDPIRGTGDEKLFF.

This chain links TRBV2 with TRBJ1-2, with D possibly TRBD1 on 5 matching bases. CDR3 length: 14 amino acids. CDR1 is SNHLY and CDR2 is FYNNEI in the germline V gene. The V end lost 7 bases, the J end lost 2 bases, and 14 bases lay between the germline ends. CDR3 nucleotide sequence: TGTGCCAGCATTCCGGGACCCGAAAACTATGGCTACACCTTC. As protein: CASIPGPENYGYTF.

V and J are TRBV19 and TRBJ2-1; 9 bases are shared with TRBD2. The CDR3 extends over 14 amino acids. Germline loops: CDR1 LNHDA, CDR2 SQIVND (reference sequence). V was clipped by 4 bases and J by 2 bases; unmatched bases: 0. Written as DNA, the CDR3 is TGTGCCAGTAGTAGACTAGCGGCCTACAATGAGCAGTTCTTC. Protein product: CASSRLAAYNEQFF.

The CDR3 DNA reads TGTGCCAGCAGTGAGATTGGGGCGGGAGGGCCCACAGATACGCAGTATTTT. This codes for CASSEIGAGGPTDTQYF. The chain uses TRBV6-1 and TRBJ2-3; TRBD2 matches 9 bases. The CDR3 has 17 amino acids. Germline V gene lookup returns CDR1 MNHNS and CDR2 SASEGT. Losses at the gene ends were 3 bases for V and 2 bases for J; bases not matched to a gene: 9.

The rearrangement links TRBV10-3 to TRBJ2-7, with TRBD1 matching 7 bases. Germline lookup yields CDR1 ENHRY and CDR2 SYGVKD. This CDR3 has 13 amino acids. V was pared by 9 bases and J by 2 bases, with 7 bases of the junction left unmatched. CDR3 in DNA: TGTGCCATTCGGGACAGTGGTGCCTACGAGCAGTACTTC. This encodes CAIRDSGAYEQYF.

The gene calls are TRBV25-1 and TRBJ2-1; D tentatively fits TRBD1 or TRBD2 (5 bases each). The CDR3 runs 13 residues. The V gene's germline CDR1 is MGHDK and CDR2 SYGVNS. Trimming removed 6 bases from V and 6 bases from J, with 12 bases in between. The CDR3 reads CASSRPGPNEQFF. Here the CDR3 DNA reads TGTGCCAGCAGCAGGCCGGGACCCAATGAGCAGTTCTTC.

This chain joins TRBV5-8 and TRBJ2-2; possible D gene TRBD2, 6 bases. The CDR3 spans 19 residues. Germline loops: CDR1 SGHTS, CDR2 YDEGEE. The V gene lost 2 bases and the J gene lost 0 bases, with 20 bases spanning the gap. CDR3 coding DNA: TGTGCCAGCAGCTTTTTGAGGTGGCGGGGAGGCGCGAACACCGGGGAGCTGTTTTTT. Translation: CASSFLRWRGGANTGELFF.

This clone appeared a single time. This chain connects TRBV7-2 to TRBJ2-1; 7 nucleotides match TRBD2. The germline gives CDR1 SGHTA, CDR2 FQGNSA. This CDR3 is built from 19 residues. V was clipped by 4 bases and J by 0 bases; unmatched bases: 15. CDR3 DNA sequence: TGTGCCAGCAGCTCAAGGGGATCGAGGGAGCGGGGCTCCTACAATGAGCAGTTCTTC. It is translated as CASSSRGSRERGSYNEQFF.

This clone was found once. J is TRBJ2-7 and V is TRBV11-2; D is perhaps TRBD2 (5 bases). Germline CDR1 SGHAT, CDR2 FQNNGV. The CDR3 covers 13 residues. The V and J ends lost 5 bases and 7 bases respectively, with 15 bases between them. The CDR3 sequence: CASSLPGFREQYF. CDR3 nucleotide sequence: TGTGCCAGCAGCCTCCCGGGATTCCGGGAGCAGTACTTC.

This clone was counted between two and nine times. The chain recombines TRBV15 with TRBJ1-4; 9 bases are shared with TRBD1. This CDR3 spans 14 amino acids. CDR1 and CDR2 (germline): LNHNV, YYDKDF (reference sequence). With V trimmed by 6 bases and J by 4 bases, 3 bases remained unmatched. CDR3 DNA sequence: TGTGCCACCAGAGGGGACAGGGATAATGAAAAACTGTTTTTT. It encodes CATRGDRDNEKLFF.

This rearrangement joins TRBV6-5 to TRBJ2-7, with 7 positions matching TRBD2. The J segment lost 4 bases and the V segment lost 2 bases, leaving 5 bases of the junction unmatched. The CDR3 runs to 14 residues. In germline, CDR1 is MNHEY, CDR2 SVGAGI. The DNA of the CDR3 is TGTGCCAGCAGTTACGCCGGACTAGAGTACGAGCAGTACTTC. Translated: CASSYAGLEYEQYF.

This chain uses TRBV11-2 with TRBJ2-5; TRBD2 matches 7 bases. Germline CDR1 reads SGHAT; CDR2 reads FQNNGV. Trimming removed 5 bases from V and 4 bases from J; junction bases left unmatched: 10. This CDR3 comprises 15 residues. CDR3 DNA sequence: TGTGCCAGCAGCCCTCGCGGGAGTTCGGGAGAGACCCAGTACTTC. Protein product: CASSPRGSSGETQYF.

The chain couples TRBV7-9 to TRBJ2-7, with a possible D match to TRBD1 (5 bases). V was trimmed by 3 bases and J by 4 bases, leaving 13 bases between them. Germline V gives CDR1 SEHNR, CDR2 FQNEAQ (reference sequence). The CDR3 loop spans 14 amino acids. CDR3 bases: TGTGCCAGCAGCTTCCGGCAGGGAACATACGAGCAGTACTTC. Its translation: CASSFRQGTYEQYF.

The rearrangement links TRBV28 to TRBJ2-2; 14 bases align to TRBD2. With 4 bases clipped from V and 5 bases from J, the junction kept 6 bases outside the gene matches. Germline loops: CDR1 MDHEN, CDR2 SYDVKM. The CDR3 loop spans 17 amino acids. The CDR3: CASSSGLAGVGTGELFF. CDR3 nucleotides: TGTGCCAGCAGTTCGGGACTAGCGGGAGTAGGTACCGGGGAGCTGTTTTTT. Using reference TRBV28 and TRBJ2-2 for the parts outside the CDR3, the full variable domain is DVKVTQSSRYLVKRTGEKVFLECVQDMDHENMFWYRQDPGLGLRLIYFSYDVKMKEKGDIPEGYSVSREKKERFSLILESASTNQTSMYLCASSSGLAGVGTGELFFGEGSRLTVL.